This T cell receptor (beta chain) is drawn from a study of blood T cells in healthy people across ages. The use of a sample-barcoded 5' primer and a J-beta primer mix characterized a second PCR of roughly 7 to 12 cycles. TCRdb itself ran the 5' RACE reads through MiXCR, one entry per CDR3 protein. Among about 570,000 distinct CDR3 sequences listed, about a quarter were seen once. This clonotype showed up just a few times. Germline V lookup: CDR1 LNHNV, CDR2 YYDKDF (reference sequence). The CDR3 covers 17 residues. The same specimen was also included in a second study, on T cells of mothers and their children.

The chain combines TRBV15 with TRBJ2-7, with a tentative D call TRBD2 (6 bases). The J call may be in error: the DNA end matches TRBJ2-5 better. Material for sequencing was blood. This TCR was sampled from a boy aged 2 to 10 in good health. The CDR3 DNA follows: TGTGCCACCAGCAGAGATGGAAGACTAGACGGGCAAGAGACCCAGTACTTC. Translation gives CATSRDGRLDGQETQYF.